The source of this T cell receptor beta chain is a study of cytomegalovirus exposure and HLA in healthy donors. Although they were nominally healthy when sampled, donors likely had unrecorded immune exposures. PCR employed 60 Vbeta and 13 Jbeta primers. Some clones are missing from TCRdb's copy, which holds only in-frame ones; the method was immunoSEQ multiplex PCR. This sample has fewer than 200,000 clones; about 79% occur once, and the top ten carry 6.3%. The sample comprised PBMCs. The sequence derives from a middle-aged man in good health and CMV-seropositive.

CDR3 sequence reads: CASTHYRETQYF. CDR3 in DNA: TGTGCCAGCACCCATTACCGGGAGACCCAGTACTTC. V is TRBV27 and J is TRBJ2-5, with unresolved D. Germline CDR1 is MNHEY and CDR2 is SMNVEV (reference sequence). There are 12 residues in the CDR3. The germline V and J ends were trimmed by 7 bases and 5 bases, with 11 bases remaining between them.